Listed below are T cell receptor beta chains from one sample, sequenced in a study of cytomegalovirus exposure and HLA in healthy donors. Clones were sequenced by immunoSEQ multiplex PCR, and TCRdb holds only the in-frame ones, with some missing. This table has roughly 150,000 clones, approximately 80% appearing once. The material sequenced was PBMCs. These TCRs come from a woman aged 40 to 55 in good health and CMV-seronegative. The CDR3 runs from the conserved cysteine through the conserved F or W. The order of the fields is clone size, CDR3 length, D gene, V gene, J gene, CDR3 protein, CDR3 DNA. The D gene is left open where the match is weak. A row's size may be missing; if present it is once, few, many or a size class.

size: NA; length: 13; D: NA; V: TRBV27; J: TRBJ2-7; CDR3: CASSFRAYYEQYF; DNA: TGTGCCAGCAGTTTCAGGGCGTACTACGAGCAGTACTTC
size: NA; length: 17; D: TRBD2; V: TRBV28; J: TRBJ2-2; CDR3: CASSFSPGLQNTGELFF; DNA: TGTGCCAGCAGTTTCTCCCCGGGACTACAGAACACCGGGGAGCTGTTTTTT
size: NA; length: 15; D: TRBD2; V: TRBV4-2; J: TRBJ2-3; CDR3: CASSQGSSGTDTQYF; DNA: TGTGCCAGCAGCCAAGGTTCTAGCGGAACAGATACGCAGTATTTT
size: NA; length: 15; D: NA; V: TRBV4-3; J: TRBJ2-3; CDR3: CASSQVLLNTDTQYF; DNA: TGCGCCAGCAGCCAAGTACTCCTGAACACAGATACGCAGTATTTT
size: NA; length: 13; D: NA; V: TRBV7-6; J: TRBJ2-7; CDR3: CASSPRGGYEQYF; DNA: TGTGCCAGCAGCCCTAGGGGCGGCTACGAGCAGTACTTC
size: NA; length: 11; D: NA; V: TRBV30; J: TRBJ2-2; CDR3: CAWSPSGELFF; DNA: TGTGCCTGGTCTCCTTCCGGGGAGCTGTTTTTT
size: NA; length: 14; D: NA; V: TRBV7-9; J: TRBJ2-2; CDR3: CASTRAPNAGELFF; DNA: TGTGCCAGCACCCGCGCCCCGAACGCCGGGGAGCTGTTTTTT
size: NA; length: 15; D: NA; V: TRBV28; J: TRBJ1-4; CDR3: CASSTTRTVDEKLFF; DNA: TGTGCCAGCAGTACAACAAGGACAGTTGATGAAAAACTGTTTTTT
size: NA; length: 16; D: TRBD1; V: TRBV7-6; J: TRBJ2-5; CDR3: CASSNPGQGAQETQYF; DNA: TGTGCCAGCAGCAACCCGGGACAGGGGGCTCAAGAGACCCAGTACTTC
size: once; length: 15; D: TRBD1; V: TRBV9; J: TRBJ1-2; CDR3: CASSPGTGADYGYTF; DNA: TGTGCCAGCAGCCCAGGGACAGGGGCTGACTATGGCTACACCTTC
size: NA; length: 15; D: TRBD2; V: TRBV7-2; J: TRBJ2-1; CDR3: CASSIIAGWNNEQFF; DNA: TGTGCCAGCAGCATCATAGCGGGGTGGAACAATGAGCAGTTCTTC
size: NA; length: 15; D: TRBD2; V: TRBV7-3; J: TRBJ2-1; CDR3: CASSLGLTKYNEQFF; DNA: TGTGCCAGCAGCTTGGGACTAACTAAATACAATGAGCAGTTCTTC
size: NA; length: 16; D: TRBD1; V: TRBV28; J: TRBJ1-2; CDR3: CASSPSPGQGDYGYTF; DNA: TGTGCCAGCAGTCCATCCCCCGGACAGGGGGACTATGGCTACACCTTC
size: NA; length: 15; D: NA; V: TRBV6-6; J: TRBJ1-6; CDR3: CASSYQGDQGSPLHF; DNA: TGTGCCAGCAGTTACCAGGGAGATCAGGGGTCACCCCTCCACTTT
size: once; length: 13; D: TRBD1; V: TRBV6-5; J: TRBJ1-5; CDR3: CASSRDSDQPQHF; DNA: TGTGCCAGCAGTCGGGACAGTGATCAGCCCCAGCATTTT
size: NA; length: 14; D: TRBD1; V: TRBV7-2; J: TRBJ2-3; CDR3: CASSPGQGPDTQYF; DNA: TGTGCCAGCAGCCCAGGACAGGGCCCGGATACGCAGTATTTT
size: NA; length: 13; D: NA; V: TRBV12-1; J: TRBJ1-5; CDR3: CASSLWGGQPQHF; DNA: TGTGCCAGCAGCTTATGGGGGGGTCAGCCCCAGCATTTT
size: NA; length: 14; D: TRBD1; V: TRBV28; J: TRBJ1-1; CDR3: CASSLTGRPTEAFF; DNA: TGTGCCAGCAGTCTGACAGGGAGGCCGACTGAAGCTTTCTTT
size: NA; length: 15; D: TRBD2; V: TRBV28; J: TRBJ2-7; CDR3: CASSSGGSLGGEQYF; DNA: TGTGCCAGCAGCTCCGGGGGGTCTTTGGGGGGCGAGCAGTACTTC
size: NA; length: 17; D: NA; V: TRBV30; J: TRBJ2-7; CDR3: CAWSRDRSSAGIYEQYF; DNA: TGTGCCTGGAGCCGGGACAGGTCTTCAGCGGGGATATACGAGCAGTACTTC
size: NA; length: 16; D: NA; V: TRBV11-2; J: TRBJ1-3; CDR3: CASSLGQGRIGNTIYF; DNA: TGTGCCAGCAGCTTGGGGCAGGGAAGAATTGGAAACACCATATATTTT
size: NA; length: 16; D: TRBD1; V: TRBV5-6; J: TRBJ2-7; CDR3: CASSPYTGTGNYEQYF; DNA: TGTGCCAGCAGCCCATACACCGGGACAGGGAATTACGAGCAGTACTTC
size: NA; length: 15; D: NA; V: TRBV6-1; J: TRBJ1-5; CDR3: CASSGSPVSNQPQHF; DNA: TGTGCCAGCAGTGGAAGTCCGGTAAGCAATCAGCCCCAGCATTTT
size: NA; length: 15; D: NA; V: TRBV7-9; J: TRBJ1-2; CDR3: CASSFPTGINYGYTF; DNA: TGTGCCAGCAGCTTCCCGACAGGAATTAACTATGGCTACACCTTC
size: NA; length: 13; D: NA; V: TRBV5-5; J: TRBJ1-2; CDR3: CASSSSGDYGYTF; DNA: TGTGCCAGCAGCTCCTCAGGTGATTATGGCTACACCTTC
size: NA; length: 15; D: TRBD1; V: TRBV27; J: TRBJ1-1; CDR3: CASSLRPTGQLEAFF; DNA: TGTGCCAGCAGTTTACGACCGACAGGGCAGCTTGAAGCTTTCTTT
size: few; length: 14; D: NA; V: TRBV2; J: TRBJ2-3; CDR3: CASRLGGGTDTQYF; DNA: TGTGCCAGCAGGTTAGGAGGGGGCACAGATACGCAGTATTTT
size: NA; length: 15; D: NA; V: TRBV6-1; J: TRBJ2-7; CDR3: CASSGLTAFRDEQYF; DNA: TGTGCCAGCAGTGGTCTGACAGCGTTTCGTGACGAGCAGTACTTC
size: NA; length: 12; D: NA; V: TRBV5-5; J: TRBJ2-3; CDR3: CASSSGLDTQYF; DNA: TGTGCCAGCAGCTCAGGTTTGGATACGCAGTATTTT